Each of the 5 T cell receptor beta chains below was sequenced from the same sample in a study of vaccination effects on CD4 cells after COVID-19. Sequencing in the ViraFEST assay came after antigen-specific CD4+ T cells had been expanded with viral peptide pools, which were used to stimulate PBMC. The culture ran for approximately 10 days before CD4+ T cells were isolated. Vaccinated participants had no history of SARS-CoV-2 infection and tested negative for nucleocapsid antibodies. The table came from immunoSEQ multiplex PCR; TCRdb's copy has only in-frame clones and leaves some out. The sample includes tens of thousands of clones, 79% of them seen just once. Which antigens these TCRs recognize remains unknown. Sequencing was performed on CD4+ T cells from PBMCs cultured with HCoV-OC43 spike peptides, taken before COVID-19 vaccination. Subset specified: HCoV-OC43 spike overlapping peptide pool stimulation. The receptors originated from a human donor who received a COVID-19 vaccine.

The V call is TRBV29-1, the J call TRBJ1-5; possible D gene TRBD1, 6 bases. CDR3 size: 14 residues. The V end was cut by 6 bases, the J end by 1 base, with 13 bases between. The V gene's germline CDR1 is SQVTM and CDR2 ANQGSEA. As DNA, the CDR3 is TGCAGCGTCCTCACAGGGCTGAGCAATCAGCCCCAGCATTTT. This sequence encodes CSVLTGLSNQPQHF.

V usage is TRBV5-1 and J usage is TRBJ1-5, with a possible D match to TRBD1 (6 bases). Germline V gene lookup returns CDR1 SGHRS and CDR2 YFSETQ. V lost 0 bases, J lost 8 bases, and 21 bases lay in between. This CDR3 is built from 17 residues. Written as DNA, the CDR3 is TGCGCCAGCAGCTTGGGCCCAACAACAGGGTCCGCTAAGCCCCAGCATTTT. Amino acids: CASSLGPTTGSAKPQHF.

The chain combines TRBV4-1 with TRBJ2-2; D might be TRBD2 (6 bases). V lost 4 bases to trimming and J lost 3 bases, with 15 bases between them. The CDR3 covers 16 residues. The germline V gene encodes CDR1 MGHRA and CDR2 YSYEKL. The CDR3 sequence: CASSRDGGVDTGELFF. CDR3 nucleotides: TGCGCCAGCAGCCGGGACGGCGGGGTGGACACCGGGGAGCTGTTTTTT.

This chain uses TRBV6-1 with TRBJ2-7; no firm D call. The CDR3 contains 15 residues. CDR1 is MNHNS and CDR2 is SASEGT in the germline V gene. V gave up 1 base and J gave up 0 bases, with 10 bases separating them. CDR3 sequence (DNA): TGTGCCAGCAGTGAAGGTCAGGTAAACTCCTACGAGCAGTACGTC. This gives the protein CASSEGQVNSYEQYV.

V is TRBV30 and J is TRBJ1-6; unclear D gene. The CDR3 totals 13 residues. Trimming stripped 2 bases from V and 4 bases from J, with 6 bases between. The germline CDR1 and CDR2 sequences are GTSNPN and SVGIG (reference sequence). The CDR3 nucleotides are TGTGCCTGGAGTCAAAGATATAATTCACCCCTCCACTTT. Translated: CAWSQRYNSPLHF.